Given below is one TCR beta chain in context. Seattle's enrolled individuals joined amid active infection and were then monitored longitudinally. Per the original data handling: Estimated nucleated cell counts came from reference gene primer amplification. TCRdb's copy holds only in-frame clones and misses some; the assay was immunoSEQ multiplex PCR. D and trimming were read from the DNA, whereas the V and J calls and clone size are those reported in that table. The sample holds around 150,000 clones, approximately 90% seen once. The data were taken from a study of blood T cell repertoires in COVID-19. Study details: Samples representing acute and convalescent COVID-19 were sourced from the United States, Italy and Spain. In each case, the material was cDNA or gDNA derived from T cells, B-cell-depleted T cells, or PBMCs.

Germline CDR1 LGHNA, CDR2 YSLEER. The CDR3 length is 15 residues. V was clipped by 0 bases and J by 7 bases; unmatched bases: 3. The TCR originated in a man aged 30 to 45 with COVID-19, enrolled during active disease. V usage is TRBV4-3 and J usage is TRBJ1-6; 7 bases align to TRBD1. The sample was peripheral blood. In nucleotides, the CDR3 is TGCGCCAGCAGCCAAGATCAACAGGGGAATTCACCCCTCCACTTT. Encoded protein: CASSQDQQGNSPLHF.